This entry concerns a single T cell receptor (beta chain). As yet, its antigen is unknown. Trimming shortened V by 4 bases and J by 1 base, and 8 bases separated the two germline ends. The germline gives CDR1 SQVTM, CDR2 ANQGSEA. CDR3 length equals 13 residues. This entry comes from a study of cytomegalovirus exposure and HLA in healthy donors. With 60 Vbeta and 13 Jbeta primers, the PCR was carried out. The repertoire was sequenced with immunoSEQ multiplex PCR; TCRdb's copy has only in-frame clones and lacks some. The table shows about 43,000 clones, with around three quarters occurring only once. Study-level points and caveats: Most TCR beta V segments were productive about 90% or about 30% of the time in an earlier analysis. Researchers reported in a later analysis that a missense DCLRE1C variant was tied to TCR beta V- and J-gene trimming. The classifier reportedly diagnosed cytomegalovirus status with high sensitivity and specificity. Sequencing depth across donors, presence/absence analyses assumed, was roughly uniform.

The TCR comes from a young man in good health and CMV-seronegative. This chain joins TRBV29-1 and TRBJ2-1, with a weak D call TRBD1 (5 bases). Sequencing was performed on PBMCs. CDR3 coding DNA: TGCAGCGTTGCGACAGTTTCCTACAATGAGCAGTTCTTC. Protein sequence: CSVATVSYNEQFF.